Each of the 2 T cell receptor beta chains below was sequenced from the same sample in a study of identical twins. TCRdb used MiXCR to reprocess the 5' RACE reads, holding one entry per CDR3 protein. The data contain some 330,000 distinct CDR3 sequences, approximately 8.7% of them singletons. Sequenced: naive T cells sorted from blood. These receptors were collected from a woman aged 50 to 60 in good health.

Many counts were recorded for this clonotype. The V gene is TRBV5-1, the J gene TRBJ2-3; D remains unclear. Trimming took off 0 bases at V and 0 bases at J, with 8 bases between the two ends. This CDR3 region has 15 residues. Germline V gives CDR1 SGHRS, CDR2 YFSETQ. The CDR3 coding sequence is TGCGCCAGCAGCTTGGCCCCGCACAGCACAGATACGCAGTATTTT. This gives the protein CASSLAPHSTDTQYF.

A note on this clonotype: The CDR3 end shows no conserved phenylalanine or tryptophan, and so a read error is likely. The rearrangement links TRBV25-1 to TRBJ2-1, with D maybe TRBD2 (6 bases). Trimming left V 7 bases short and J 8 bases short, with 24 bases between. Germline-derived CDR1 and CDR2 are MGHDK and SYGVNS. This CDR3 comprises 16 residues. This CDR3 reads CASIPNGVTGVHEQFI. The CDR3 DNA reads as TGTGCCAGCATCCCCAACGGGGTTACGGGGGTGCATGAGCAGTTCATC.